What follows are 16 T cell receptor beta chains derived from one specimen sequenced in a study of T cells in Graves' hyperthyroidism and ophthalmopathy. RNA transcripts yielded amplified TCR beta CDR3 regions. A set of HTBI primers served as the primers for a first-round RT-PCR of the TCR CDR3. TCRdb re-called the multiplex PCR reads through MiXCR, storing one row per CDR3 protein. The sample holds roughly 840,000 distinct CDR3 sequences, roughly 37% seen once. The sample was blood. The receptors here all came from a man between 18 and 29 years old with Graves' hyperthyroidism.

CDR3 residues: CAGASGRSGEKLFF. In DNA form, the CDR3 reads TGTGCCGGCGCTTCGGGGAGATCGGGAGAAAAACTGTTTTTT. The chain uses TRBV7-9 and TRBJ1-4; no firm D call. In germline, CDR1 is SEHNR, CDR2 FQNEAQ (reference sequence). The CDR3 sequence is 14 residues long. The ends were cut back, 11 bases at V and 8 bases at J, with 21 bases in the middle.

About this clonotype: A much more abundant neighbour one base away suggests this may be a read error. The genes are TRBV12-3 or TRBV12-4 and TRBJ1-2, with 8 bases matching TRBD1. There are 12 residues in the CDR3. For the CDR3, the DNA is TGTGCCAGCAGTACAGGGGGTTCTGGCCACACCTTC. Translating gives CASSTGGSGHTF.

This clonotype was seen a few times. The V gene is TRBV6-6, the J gene TRBJ1-1; possibly TRBD1 for D (5 bases). V was pared by 7 bases and J by 3 bases, with 18 bases between. This CDR3 region has 15 residues. In germline, CDR1 is MNHNY, CDR2 SVGAGI (reference sequence). CDR3 in amino acids: CASTLQDLRDTEAFF. CDR3 in DNA: TGTGCCAGCACCCTACAGGACCTAAGGGACACTGAAGCTTTCTTT.

The sample holds a few counts of this clonotype. The gene calls are TRBV5-1 and TRBJ1-1; perhaps TRBD1 as D (5 bases). CDR1 SGHRS and CDR2 YFSETQ come from the germline V gene. The CDR3 extends over 13 amino acids. V lost 0 bases to trimming and J lost 10 bases, with 13 bases between them. CDR3 in amino acids: CASSLGGGEGAFF. For the CDR3, the DNA is TGCGCCAGCAGCTTGGGGGGGGGTGAGGGAGCTTTCTTT.

This clonotype was observed a handful of times. This chain joins TRBV4-1 and TRBJ1-2; possibly TRBD1 for D (5 bases). CDR3 length: 19 residues. Trimming shortened V by 3 bases and J by 4 bases, and 27 bases separated the two germline ends. Germline V lookup: CDR1 MGHRA, CDR2 YSYEKL. The CDR3 nucleotides are TGCGCCAGCAGCCAGGAGACCTCCGGGACTCACTCGAAGGCCTATGGCTACACCTTC. This translates into CASSQETSGTHSKAYGYTF.

This clonotype was recorded at least ten times. The V gene is TRBV2, the J gene TRBJ1-4, with 7 bases that match TRBD1. The CDR3 length is 12 residues. CDR1 is SNHLY and CDR2 is FYNNEI in the germline V gene. The V and J ends lost 9 bases and 4 bases, in that order; junction bases with no gene match: 2. The CDR3 sequence: CASRDSNEKLFF. As DNA, the CDR3 is TGTGCCAGTCGGGACAGTAATGAAAAACTGTTTTTT.

This clonotype was found a few times. This rearrangement joins TRBV12-3 or TRBV12-4 to TRBJ1-1; 8 bases fit TRBD1. The CDR3 runs 12 residues. V was pared by 6 bases and J by 10 bases, with 7 bases of the junction left unmatched. The CDR3 reads CASSPDRALAFF. The CDR3 DNA reads TGTGCCAGCAGCCCGGACAGGGCTTTAGCTTTCTTT.

This sequence joins TRBV9 and TRBJ1-1, with D uncertain. With 4 bases removed from V and 6 bases from J, the gap between germline ends came to 7 bases. There are 11 residues in the CDR3. CDR1 SGDLS and CDR2 YYNGEE come from the germline V gene. CDR3 DNA: TGTGCCAGCAGCCACCTATCTGAAGCTTTCTTT. Translating gives CASSHLSEAFF.

This clonotype has only a few counts. The V and J genes are TRBV2 and TRBJ2-5; perhaps TRBD2 as D (6 bases). Germline-derived CDR1 and CDR2 are SNHLY and FYNNEI. The CDR3 is made up of 12 amino acids. Trimming removed 6 bases from V and 11 bases from J, with 16 bases in between. As DNA, the CDR3 is TGTGCCAGCAGCCAAACGACTAGGGAGCAGTACTTC. Translation: CASSQTTREQYF.

This clonotype was recorded a few times. The rearrangement joins TRBV29-1 to TRBJ1-1; D ambiguous. Trimming took off 4 bases at V and 1 base at J, with 13 bases between the two ends. The germline V gene has CDR1 SQVTM and CDR2 ANQGSEA. The CDR3 contains 14 residues. The DNA for the CDR3 is TGCAGCGTTGCTCAGGCCATGGGGAACACTGAAGCTTTCTTT. Translation gives CSVAQAMGNTEAFF.

This chain uses TRBV20-1 with TRBJ1-2, with TRBD1 identical over 8 bases. Trimming removed 1 base from V and 3 bases from J; junction bases left unmatched: 7. This CDR3 has 15 residues. CDR1 DFQATT and CDR2 SNEGSKA come from the germline V gene (reference sequence). The CDR3, as DNA: TGCAGTGCTAGAGCCCGGGGACAGGTAGACTATGGCTACACCTTC. This sequence encodes CSARARGQVDYGYTF.

The chain has TRBV7-9 and TRBJ1-2; D perhaps matches TRBD1 (5 bases). This CDR3 comprises 11 residues. V was clipped by 5 bases and J by 8 bases, with 9 bases between them. Germline CDR1 SEHNR, CDR2 FQNEAQ (reference sequence). This CDR3 is CASSRPGGYTF. The CDR3 nucleotides read TGTGCCAGCAGCCGTCCAGGGGGCTACACCTTC.

The rearrangement uses TRBV9 and TRBJ1-1; TRBD1 is a possible D gene (6 bases). The CDR3 runs 15 residues. The germline CDR1 and CDR2 sequences are SGDLS and YYNGEE. Trimming shortened V by 4 bases and J by 1 base, and 14 bases separated the two germline ends. CDR3 sequence (DNA): TGTGCCAGCAGCCCTTCCGGGACAAAGAACACTGAAGCTTTCTTT. It yields the protein CASSPSGTKNTEAFF.

This clonotype was recorded many times. J is TRBJ1-1 and V is TRBV29-1, with 8 bases that match TRBD1. V lost 7 bases to trimming and J lost 7 bases; unmatched junction nucleotides: 20. The CDR3 totals 16 residues. Germline CDR1 and CDR2: SQVTM and ANQGSEA. CDR3 sequence reads: CSGAQTIQGVEYEAFF. CDR3 nucleotide sequence: TGCAGCGGTGCCCAGACAATACAGGGGGTAGAATATGAAGCTTTCTTT.

This clonotype has only a few counts. The rearrangement links TRBV9 to TRBJ2-5; no clear D gene. V dropped 0 bases and J dropped 4 bases, with 10 bases sitting between them. The CDR3 runs 14 residues. CDR1 is SGDLS, CDR2 YYNGEE, per germline. CDR3 DNA: TGTGCCAGCAGCGTAGATGCTTACGGAGAGACCCAGTACTTC. This gives the protein CASSVDAYGETQYF.

CDR3: CSPGGNTEAFF. CDR3 nucleotide sequence: TGCAGTCCTGGGGGGAACACTGAAGCTTTCTTT. The rearrangement links TRBV29-1 to TRBJ1-1, with D maybe TRBD1 (5 bases). The length of the CDR3 is 11 residues. Germline lookup yields CDR1 SQVTM and CDR2 ANQGSEA.